The T cell receptor (beta chain) described here comes from a study of beta chain features in type 1 diabetes (dated by TCRdb to 2017 to 2018). About the full investigation: Mean age, gender distribution, total cell number and subset yield did not differ between patients and healthy donors. Regulatory and stem cell-like memory subsets were isolated from only 8 patients and roughly 8 healthy donors, whereas naive and central memory subsets came from all 30 or so donors. The study compared the TCRB repertoires of sorted circulating CD4+ T cell subsets in recently diagnosed type 1 diabetes patients with those in matched healthy donors. A total of 100 million to 140 million sorted cells were examined across all samples, and the number of cells per subset was strongly correlated with RNA yield. What the work shows at the level of the full study, not this receptor alone: Type 1 diabetes patients showed a moderate but significant shortening of TCRB CDR3 length in all four CD4+ subsets. Naive, central memory and regulatory TCRB repertoires appeared to be more similar among patients than among healthy donors. Shorter templates might be favored by PCR, yet because patient and control samples were amplified and corrected together, any such skew would affect both groups equally. Because the HLA sub-analyses included only small numbers of individuals, any influence of HLA type on TCRB rearrangement was left unresolved. Sequencing cDNA rather than genomic DNA could over-represent highly expressing activated cells, although activation and CD3 levels did not differ between groups. Patients with type 1 diabetes made fewer insertions and deleted more nucleotides at VDJ recombination sites, implying thymic rearrangement abnormalities.

The entire amount of isolated RNA was reverse transcribed using the High Capacity cDNA Reverse Transcription Kit, so the sequenced TCRB transcripts were expressed ones. Naive, central memory and regulatory T cell samples underwent deep immunoSEQ sequencing, averaging around 4 million total reads per sample. After sorted cells were lysed in RLT buffer, RNA was extracted with DNase-treated RNeasy Micro or Mini kits, with the choice depending on cell number. Each cell subset was processed separately to prevent cross-contamination, with patient and healthy donor samples processed together. The immunoSEQ multiplex PCR was used to amplify TCRB sequences from cDNA, yielding 87-bp fragments that span the CDR3 region. Amplicons were sequenced on the Illumina HiSeq platform. From the authors' description of their analysis: PCR bias was corrected computationally using synthetic template baselines, and reads within Hamming distance 2 were collapsed, with unmergeable singletons discarded. Reads were aligned to IMGT to assign V, D and J genes, CDR3 length, and insertions or deletions at six rearrangement sites. Clonotype counts were normalized to sorted cell number within each subset before computing true diversity and Gini coefficients with the tcR R package. The overlap coefficient, calculated on TCRB nucleotide sequences, was used to quantify repertoire sharing. Out-of-frame TCRB sequences from naive cells were analyzed to stand in for the pre-selection repertoire. TCRdb re-hosts the immuneACCESS table, in-frame sequences only. Its copies lack some clones; in the studies checked, an unresolved V gene accounts for under half of them, and the cause for the rest is not known. V and J calls and clone size come straight from that table; D and trimming were deduced from the DNA. This sample holds 330,000 or so clones; over 9.5% were observed only once. The ten largest clones capture roughly 0.0097% of the sample.

The CDR3 contains 15 residues, cysteine and phenylalanine counted. The entry retains the CDR3 DNA only, 45 bases that are in frame from base 1. After removal of 5 bases from V and 14 bases from J, the junction retains 15 bases not matched to a gene. The CDR1 and CDR2 encoded by the germline V gene are SGHTA and FQGNSA. A single peripheral blood draw of approximately 110 mL on average was collected from each donor into heparinised tubes. Naive, central memory, regulatory and stem cell-like memory CD4+ T cells were sorted on a BD FACSAria II using a panel including CD45RO, CCR7, CD25, CD127, CD95 and CD27. Every sorted population had a purity above 95%. PBMCs were isolated immediately by Lymphoprep density gradient centrifugation and stained directly without culture. So that batch effects would be minimized, each experiment stained and sorted samples in pairs, pairing one healthy donor with one patient.

With regard to this clone: Its antigen target is currently unknown. One base away there is no much larger clone; base qualities are not given.

Sequences were obtained from naive CD4+ T cells from blood. The sample's cell subset or site label, in plain terms: true naive CD4+ T cells. This receptor chain uses TRBV7-2 and TRBJ1-4; TRBD1 lines up with 9 middle nucleotides. The TCR originated in a woman in her late teens or twenties with type 1 diabetes. CDR3 loop: CASSTGTGKPLSLFF. In nucleotide form, the sequence is TGTGCCAGCAGCACCGGGACAGGGAAACCGTTATCGCTGTTTTTT.